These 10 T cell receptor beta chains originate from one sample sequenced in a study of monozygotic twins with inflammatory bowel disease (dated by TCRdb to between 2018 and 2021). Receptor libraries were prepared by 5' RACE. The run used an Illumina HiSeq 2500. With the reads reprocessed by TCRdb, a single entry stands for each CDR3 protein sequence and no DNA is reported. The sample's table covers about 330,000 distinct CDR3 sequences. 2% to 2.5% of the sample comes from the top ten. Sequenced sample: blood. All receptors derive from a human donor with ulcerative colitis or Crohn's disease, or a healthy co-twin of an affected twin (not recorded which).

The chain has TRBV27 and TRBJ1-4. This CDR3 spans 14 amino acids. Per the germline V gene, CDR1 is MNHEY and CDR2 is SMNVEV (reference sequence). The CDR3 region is CASSFSGGLEKLFF.

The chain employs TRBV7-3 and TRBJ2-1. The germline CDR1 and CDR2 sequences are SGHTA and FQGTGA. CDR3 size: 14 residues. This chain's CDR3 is CASSPTRSYNEQFF.

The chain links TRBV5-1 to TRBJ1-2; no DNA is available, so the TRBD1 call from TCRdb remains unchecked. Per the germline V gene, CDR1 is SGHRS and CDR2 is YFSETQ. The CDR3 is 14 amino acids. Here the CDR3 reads CASSEDRVGYGYTF.

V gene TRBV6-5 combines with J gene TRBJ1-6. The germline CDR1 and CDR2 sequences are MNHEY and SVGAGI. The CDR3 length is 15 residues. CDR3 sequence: CASSYVAGDNSPLHF.

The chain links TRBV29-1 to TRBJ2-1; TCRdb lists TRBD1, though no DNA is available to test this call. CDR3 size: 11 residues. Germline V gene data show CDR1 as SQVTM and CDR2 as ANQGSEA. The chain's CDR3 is CSVDPGVEQFF.

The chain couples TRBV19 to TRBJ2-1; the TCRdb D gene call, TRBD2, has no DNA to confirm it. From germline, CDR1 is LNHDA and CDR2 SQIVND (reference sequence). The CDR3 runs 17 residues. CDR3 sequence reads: CASSLRLAGNSYNEQFF.

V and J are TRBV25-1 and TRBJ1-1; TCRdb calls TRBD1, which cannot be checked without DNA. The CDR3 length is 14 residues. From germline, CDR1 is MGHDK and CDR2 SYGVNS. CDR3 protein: CASSDPQNPSIAFF.

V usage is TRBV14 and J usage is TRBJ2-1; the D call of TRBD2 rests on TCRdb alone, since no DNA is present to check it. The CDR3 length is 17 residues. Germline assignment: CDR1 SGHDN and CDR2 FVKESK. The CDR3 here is CASSQRAGGRPYNEQFF.

CDR3 sequence reads: CSVEVTGKAQHRAYNEQFF. The chain employs TRBV29-1 and TRBJ2-1; as DNA is missing, the TRBD1 call by TCRdb cannot be tested. Germline CDR1 reads SQVTM; CDR2 reads ANQGSEA. This CDR3 has 19 residues.

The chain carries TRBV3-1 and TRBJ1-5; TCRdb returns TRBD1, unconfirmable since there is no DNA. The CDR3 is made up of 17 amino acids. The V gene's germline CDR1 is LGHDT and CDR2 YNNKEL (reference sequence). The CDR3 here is CASSQGAGEVSNQPQHF.